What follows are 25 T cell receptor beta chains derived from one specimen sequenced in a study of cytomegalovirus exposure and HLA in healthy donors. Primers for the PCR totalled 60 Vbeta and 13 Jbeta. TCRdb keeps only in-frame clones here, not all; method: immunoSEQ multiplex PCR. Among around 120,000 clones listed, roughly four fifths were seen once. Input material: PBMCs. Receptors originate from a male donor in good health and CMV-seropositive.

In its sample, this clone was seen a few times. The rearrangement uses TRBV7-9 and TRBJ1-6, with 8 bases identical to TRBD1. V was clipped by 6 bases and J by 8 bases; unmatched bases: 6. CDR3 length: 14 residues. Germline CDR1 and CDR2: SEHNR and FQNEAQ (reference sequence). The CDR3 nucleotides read TGTGCCAGCAGACCCGGGACAGGCCATTCACCCCTCCACTTT. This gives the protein CASRPGTGHSPLHF.

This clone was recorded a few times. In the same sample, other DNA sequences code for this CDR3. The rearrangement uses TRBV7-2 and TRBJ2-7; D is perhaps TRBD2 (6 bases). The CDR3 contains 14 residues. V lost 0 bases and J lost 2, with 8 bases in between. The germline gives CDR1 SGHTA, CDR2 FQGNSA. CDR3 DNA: TGTGCCAGCAGCTTAGCGGGAGGTCCCTACGAGCAGTACTTC. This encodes CASSLAGGPYEQYF.

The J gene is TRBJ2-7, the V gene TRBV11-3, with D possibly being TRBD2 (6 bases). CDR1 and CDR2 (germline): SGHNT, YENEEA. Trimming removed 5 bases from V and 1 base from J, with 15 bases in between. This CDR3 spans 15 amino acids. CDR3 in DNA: TGTGCCAGCAGCAGAACTGCTGGGGGGTCCTACGAGCAGTACTTC. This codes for CASSRTAGGSYEQYF.

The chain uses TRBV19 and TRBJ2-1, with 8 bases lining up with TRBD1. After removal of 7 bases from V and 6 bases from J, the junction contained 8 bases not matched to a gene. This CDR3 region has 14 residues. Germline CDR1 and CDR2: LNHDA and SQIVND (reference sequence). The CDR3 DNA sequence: TGTGCCAGTAAGAACAGGGGGTCGGGCAATGAGCAGTTCTTC. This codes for CASKNRGSGNEQFF.

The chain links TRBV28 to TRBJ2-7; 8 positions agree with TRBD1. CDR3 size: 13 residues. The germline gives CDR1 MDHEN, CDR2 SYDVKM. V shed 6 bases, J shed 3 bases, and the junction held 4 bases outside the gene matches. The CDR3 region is CASRGQVYYEQYF. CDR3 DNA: TGTGCCAGCAGGGGACAGGTGTACTACGAGCAGTACTTC.

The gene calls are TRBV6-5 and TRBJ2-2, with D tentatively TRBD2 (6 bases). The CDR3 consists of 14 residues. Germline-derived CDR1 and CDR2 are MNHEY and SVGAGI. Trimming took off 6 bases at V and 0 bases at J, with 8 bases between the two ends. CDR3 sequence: CASSRGTNTGELFF. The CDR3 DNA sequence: TGTGCCAGCAGCCGGGGGACGAACACCGGGGAGCTGTTTTTT.

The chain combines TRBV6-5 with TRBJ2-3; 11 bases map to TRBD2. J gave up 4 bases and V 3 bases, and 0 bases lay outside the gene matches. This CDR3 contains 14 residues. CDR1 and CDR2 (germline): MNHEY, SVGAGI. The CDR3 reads CASSYSGRADTQYF. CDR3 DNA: TGTGCCAGCAGTTATAGCGGGAGGGCAGATACGCAGTATTTT.

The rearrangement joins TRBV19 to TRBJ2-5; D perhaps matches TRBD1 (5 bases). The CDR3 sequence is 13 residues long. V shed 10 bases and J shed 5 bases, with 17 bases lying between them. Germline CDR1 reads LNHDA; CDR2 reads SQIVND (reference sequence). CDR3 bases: TGTGCCACTATCGACAGAAGTAGGGAGACCCAGTACTTC. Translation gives CATIDRSRETQYF.

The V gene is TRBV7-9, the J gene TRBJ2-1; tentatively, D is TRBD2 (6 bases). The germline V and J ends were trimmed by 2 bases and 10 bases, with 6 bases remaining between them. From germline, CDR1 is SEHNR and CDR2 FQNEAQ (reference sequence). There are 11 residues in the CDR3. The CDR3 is CASSLSGEQFF. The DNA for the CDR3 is TGTGCCAGCAGCTTAAGCGGGGAGCAGTTCTTC.

CDR3 loop: CASSLFGAGANVLTF. CDR3 DNA: TGTGCCAGCAGTTTATTCGGGGCTGGGGCCAACGTCCTGACTTTC. The chain joins TRBV28 to TRBJ2-6, with D possibly matching TRBD2 (5 bases). The V end lost 1 base, the J end lost 2 bases, and 6 bases lay between the germline ends. The CDR3 runs 15 residues. CDR1 is MDHEN, CDR2 SYDVKM, per germline.

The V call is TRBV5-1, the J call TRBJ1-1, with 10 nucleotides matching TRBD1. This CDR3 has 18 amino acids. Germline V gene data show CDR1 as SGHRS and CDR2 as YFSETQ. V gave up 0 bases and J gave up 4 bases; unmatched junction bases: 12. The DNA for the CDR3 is TGCGCCAGCAGCTTGGCGGGGACAGGGGTGGAGTTGAGCACTGAAGCTTTCTTT. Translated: CASSLAGTGVELSTEAFF.

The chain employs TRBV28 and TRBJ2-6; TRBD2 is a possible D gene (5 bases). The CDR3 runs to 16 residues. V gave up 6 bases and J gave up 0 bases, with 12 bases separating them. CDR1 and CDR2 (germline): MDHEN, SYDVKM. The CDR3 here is CASRFIGSSGANVLTF. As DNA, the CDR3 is TGTGCCAGCAGATTTATAGGGAGCTCTGGGGCCAACGTCCTGACTTTC.

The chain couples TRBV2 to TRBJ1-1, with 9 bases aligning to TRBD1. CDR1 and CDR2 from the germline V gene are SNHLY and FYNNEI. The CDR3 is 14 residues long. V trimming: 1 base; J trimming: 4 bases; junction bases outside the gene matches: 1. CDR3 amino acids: CASSEGQGGTEAFF. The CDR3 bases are TGTGCCAGCAGTGAAGGACAGGGGGGCACTGAAGCTTTCTTT.

This chain's CDR3 is CASSLALASPIIEQFF. DNA of the CDR3: TGTGCCAGCAGCTTAGCGCTAGCAAGCCCGATTATTGAGCAGTTCTTC. V and J are TRBV7-8 and TRBJ2-1, with TRBD2 as a possible D gene (5 bases). The V end was cut by 0 bases, the J end by 9 bases, with 18 bases between. Germline CDR1 is SGHVS and CDR2 is FQNEAQ. The CDR3 is 16 amino acids.

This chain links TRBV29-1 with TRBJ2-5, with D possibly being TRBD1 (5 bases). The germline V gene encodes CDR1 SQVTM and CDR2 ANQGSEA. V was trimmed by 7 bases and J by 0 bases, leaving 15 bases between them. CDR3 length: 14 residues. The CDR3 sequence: CSGGPELYQETQYF. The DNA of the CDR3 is TGCAGCGGGGGCCCAGAGCTATACCAAGAGACCCAGTACTTC.

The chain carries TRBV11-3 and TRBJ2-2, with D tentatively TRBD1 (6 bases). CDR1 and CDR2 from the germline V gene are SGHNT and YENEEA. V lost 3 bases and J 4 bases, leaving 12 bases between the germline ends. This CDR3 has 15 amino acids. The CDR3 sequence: CASSLGRGGTGELFF. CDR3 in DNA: TGTGCCAGCAGCTTGGGCAGGGGCGGCACCGGGGAGCTGTTTTTT.

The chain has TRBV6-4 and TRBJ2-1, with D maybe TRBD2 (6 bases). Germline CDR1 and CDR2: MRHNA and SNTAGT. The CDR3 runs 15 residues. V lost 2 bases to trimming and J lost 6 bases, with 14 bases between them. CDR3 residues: CASSDPGWGVNEQFF. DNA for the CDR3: TGTGCCAGCAGTGACCCGGGCTGGGGGGTCAATGAGCAGTTCTTC.

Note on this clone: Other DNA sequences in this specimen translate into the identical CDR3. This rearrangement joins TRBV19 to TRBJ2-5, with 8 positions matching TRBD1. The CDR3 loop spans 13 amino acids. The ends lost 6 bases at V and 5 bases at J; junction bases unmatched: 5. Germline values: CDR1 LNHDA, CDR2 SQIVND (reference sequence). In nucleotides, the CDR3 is TGTGCCAGTAGAGACAGGGGTCAGGAGACCCAGTACTTC. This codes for CASRDRGQETQYF. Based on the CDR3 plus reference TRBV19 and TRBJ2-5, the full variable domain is DGGITQSPKYLFRKEGQNVTLSCEQNLNHDAMYWYRQDPGQGLRLIYYSQIVNDFQKGDIAEGYSVSREKKESFPLTVTSAQKNPTAFYLCASRDRGQETQYFGPGTRLLVL.

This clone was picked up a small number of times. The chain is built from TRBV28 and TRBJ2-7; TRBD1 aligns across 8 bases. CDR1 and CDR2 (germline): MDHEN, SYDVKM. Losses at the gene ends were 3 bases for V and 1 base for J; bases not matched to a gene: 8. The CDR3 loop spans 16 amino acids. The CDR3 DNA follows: TGTGCCAGCAGTTTCCCCCTGGACAGGGCATCCTACGAGCAGTACTTC. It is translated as CASSFPLDRASYEQYF.

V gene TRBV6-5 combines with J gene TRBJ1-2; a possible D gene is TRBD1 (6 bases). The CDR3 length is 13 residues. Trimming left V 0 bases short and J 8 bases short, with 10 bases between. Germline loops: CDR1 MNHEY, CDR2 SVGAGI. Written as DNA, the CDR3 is TGTGCCAGCAGTTACTCCAGGGGACGGGGCTACACCTTC. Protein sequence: CASSYSRGRGYTF.

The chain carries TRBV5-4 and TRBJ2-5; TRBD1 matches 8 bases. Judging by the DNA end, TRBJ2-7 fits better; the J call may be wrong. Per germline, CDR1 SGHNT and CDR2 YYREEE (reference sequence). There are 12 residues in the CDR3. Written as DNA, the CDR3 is TGTGCCAGCGGACAGGGTGGGTACGAGCAGTACTTC. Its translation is CASGQGGYEQYF.

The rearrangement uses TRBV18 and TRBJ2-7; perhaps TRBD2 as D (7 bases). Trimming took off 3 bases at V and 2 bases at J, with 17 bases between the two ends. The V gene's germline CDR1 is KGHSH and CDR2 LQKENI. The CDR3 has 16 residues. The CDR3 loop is CASSPAGGPSPYEQYF. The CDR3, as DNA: TGTGCCAGCTCACCTGCCGGGGGGCCCTCTCCCTACGAGCAGTACTTC.

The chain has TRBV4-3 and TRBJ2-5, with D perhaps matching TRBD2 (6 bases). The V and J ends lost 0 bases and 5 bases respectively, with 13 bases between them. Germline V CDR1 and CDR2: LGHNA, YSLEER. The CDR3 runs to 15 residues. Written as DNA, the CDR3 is TGCGCCAGCAGCCAAGAGAGGAGGGATTGGGAGACCCAGTACTTC. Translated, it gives CASSQERRDWETQYF.

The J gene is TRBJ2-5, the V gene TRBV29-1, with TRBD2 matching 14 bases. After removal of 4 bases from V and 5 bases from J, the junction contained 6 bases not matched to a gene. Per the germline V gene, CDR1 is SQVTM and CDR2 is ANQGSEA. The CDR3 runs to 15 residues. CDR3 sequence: CSVAGTSGGPETQYF. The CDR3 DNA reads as TGCAGCGTTGCCGGGACTAGCGGGGGTCCGGAGACCCAGTACTTC.

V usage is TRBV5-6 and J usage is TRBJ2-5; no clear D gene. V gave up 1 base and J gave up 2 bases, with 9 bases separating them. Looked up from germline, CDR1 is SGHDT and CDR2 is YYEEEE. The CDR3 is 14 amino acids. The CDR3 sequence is CASSLRLRQETQYF. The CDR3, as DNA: TGTGCCAGCAGCTTGCGTCTGAGGCAAGAGACCCAGTACTTC.